The 28 T cell receptor beta chains below all came from one sample that was sequenced in a study of T cell repertoires in cytomegalovirus infection. TCRdb fed the reads into MiXCR, producing one record per CDR3 protein. The sample holds some 450,000 distinct CDR3 sequences, roughly 30% seen once. Sequencing was done on a sample of PBMCs. Every receptor here comes from a human donor in good health (CMV status not recorded). Some clones in this sample may be carry-over from other donors' samples.

The CDR3 nucleotides are TGCGCCAGCAGCACTCTAGCGGGGGGGCCACTGGTAGAGACCCAGTACTTC. Its protein product is CASSTLAGGPLVETQYF. This chain links TRBV5-1 with TRBJ2-5, with 12 positions matching TRBD2. CDR3 length equals 17 residues. The ends lost 4 bases at V and 4 bases at J; junction bases unmatched: 11. Germline lookup yields CDR1 SGHRS and CDR2 YFSETQ.

In its sample, this clonotype was seen a few times. The gene calls are TRBV2 and TRBJ1-1, with D tentatively TRBD1 (5 bases). The CDR3 is 14 residues long. Germline lookup yields CDR1 SNHLY and CDR2 FYNNEI. V gave up 4 bases and J gave up 2 bases, with 11 bases separating them. CDR3: CASSVGGGNTEAFF. The DNA for the CDR3 is TGTGCCAGCAGTGTTGGGGGGGGTAACACTGAAGCTTTCTTT.

This clonotype has a count of ten or more. The V call is TRBV7-6, the J call TRBJ2-3; the match to TRBD2 covers 10 bases. V lost 5 bases, J lost 3 bases, and 5 bases stayed unmatched. The CDR3 contains 15 residues. CDR1 SGHVS and CDR2 FNYEAQ come from the germline V gene. CDR3: CASSMGTSATDTQYF. CDR3 nucleotide sequence: TGTGCCAGCAGCATGGGGACTAGCGCAACAGATACGCAGTATTTT.

In this sample, this clonotype turned up many times. The CDR3 nucleotides read TGTGCCAGTGGCCGGACAGGGGGCGCGAGTTCACCCCTCCACTTT. The encoded protein is CASGRTGGASSPLHF. The rearrangement links TRBV19 to TRBJ1-6; 11 bases match TRBD1. Germline trimming cut 8 bases from V and 9 bases from J; bases unmatched to any gene: 9. The CDR3 contains 15 residues. The germline V gene has CDR1 LNHDA and CDR2 SQIVND (reference sequence).

This clonotype was seen just once. The V and J genes are TRBV18 and TRBJ2-7, with D maybe TRBD1 (6 bases). Trimming took off 5 bases at V and 5 bases at J, with 13 bases between the two ends. CDR3 length: 13 residues. From germline, CDR1 is KGHSH and CDR2 LQKENI. The CDR3 coding sequence is TGTGCCAGCTCATCTTACAGGGATGACGAGCAGTACTTC. This sequence encodes CASSSYRDDEQYF.

This clonotype occurred many times. The CDR3 region has the DNA TGTGCCAGCAGCTCCTCGGGACAGGCAAATTCACCCCTCCACTTT. Protein: CASSSSGQANSPLHF. The V gene is TRBV7-8, the J gene TRBJ1-6; 8 bases agree with TRBD1. Per the germline V gene, CDR1 is SGHVS and CDR2 is FQNEAQ. CDR3 size: 15 residues. The ends lost 4 bases at V and 7 bases at J; junction bases unmatched: 6.

The rearrangement uses TRBV12-3 or TRBV12-4 and TRBJ1-1; D not certain. This CDR3 contains 14 residues. Trimming took 5 bases from V and 4 from J, leaving 14 bases between them. CDR3 bases: TGTGCCAGCAGTCCCGACGCGGGTGTCACTGAAGCTTTCTTT. Amino acids: CASSPDAGVTEAFF.

V gene TRBV7-8 combines with J gene TRBJ2-1; 9 positions agree with TRBD2. Germline V gives CDR1 SGHVS, CDR2 FQNEAQ. Trimming removed 8 bases from V and 6 bases from J; junction bases left unmatched: 20. This CDR3 has 18 amino acids. Written as DNA, the CDR3 is TGTGCCAGCGGGGGGGGCGGGGGGGCTGCTCGGGACTTCAATGAGCAGTTCTTC. It yields the protein CASGGGGGAARDFNEQFF.

Many counts were recorded for this clonotype. The chain joins TRBV7-7 to TRBJ2-3; 9 bases fit TRBD2. The germline gives CDR1 SSHAT, CDR2 FNYEAQ (reference sequence). The CDR3 runs to 15 residues. V lost 2 bases and J lost 3; bases outside the gene matches: 3. CDR3 coding DNA: TGTGCCAGCAGCTTAACTCTAGCGGGGACAGATACGCAGTATTTT. This sequence encodes CASSLTLAGTDTQYF.

This clonotype was seen only a few times. This chain connects TRBV11-2 to TRBJ1-6, with 7 bases aligning to TRBD1. The J segment lost 9 bases and the V segment lost 7 bases, leaving 12 bases of the junction unmatched. The CDR3 spans 15 residues. CDR1 is SGHAT and CDR2 is FQNNGV in the germline V gene. The CDR3 here is CASKAGGFPVSPLHF. The CDR3 DNA sequence: TGTGCCAGCAAAGCAGGGGGGTTTCCAGTTTCACCCCTCCACTTT.

This chain uses TRBV2 with TRBJ1-2, with 11 bases matching TRBD1. The CDR3 spans 13 residues. Trimming removed 8 bases from V and 7 bases from J; junction bases left unmatched: 6. Germline-derived CDR1 and CDR2 are SNHLY and FYNNEI. CDR3 protein: CASEDRGRFGYTF. The CDR3 bases are TGTGCCAGCGAGGACAGGGGGCGTTTTGGCTACACCTTC.

This clonotype was recorded at least ten times. This sequence joins TRBV7-2 and TRBJ1-4; 7 bases line up with TRBD1. This CDR3 has 14 residues. Germline V CDR1 and CDR2: SGHTA, FQGNSA. Unmatched junction bases numbered 5, after V lost 3 bases and J lost 7 bases. The CDR3 nucleotides read TGTGCCAGCAGCTTCAGACAGGGAGGTGAAAAACTGTTTTTT. It codes for CASSFRQGGEKLFF.

The V and J genes are TRBV11-1 and TRBJ1-1, with TRBD1 as a possible D gene (5 bases). The CDR3 runs 16 residues. Trimming cost V 6 bases and J 4 bases, with 21 bases left between them. Germline values: CDR1 SGHAT, CDR2 FQDESV (reference sequence). CDR3 residues: CASSFPPGPRGTEAFF. The CDR3 nucleotides are TGTGCCAGCAGTTTTCCGCCGGGTCCGAGGGGCACTGAAGCTTTCTTT. The variable domain in full, completed from reference TRBV11-1 and TRBJ1-1, reads EAEVAQSPRYKITEKSQAVAFWCDPISGHATLYWYRQILGQGPELLVQFQDESVVDDSQLPKDRFSAERLKGVDSTLKIQPAELGDSAMYLCASSFPPGPRGTEAFFGQGTRLTVV.

The chain joins TRBV18 to TRBJ2-5; D may be TRBD2 (6 bases). The V gene lost 2 bases and the J gene lost 5 bases, with 9 bases spanning the gap. The V gene's germline CDR1 is KGHSH and CDR2 LQKENI. The CDR3 consists of 13 residues. This CDR3 is CASSPNLAETQYF. As DNA, the CDR3 is TGTGCCAGCTCACCAAACCTAGCGGAGACCCAGTACTTC.

A few counts support this clonotype. CDR3 sequence reads: CASSLAGRGNQPQHF. The DNA for the CDR3 is TGTGCCAGCAGCTTAGCAGGCAGGGGGAATCAGCCCCAGCATTTT. The chain has TRBV7-9 and TRBJ1-5; 7 bases match TRBD1. V shed 0 bases and J 4 bases; nucleotides not matched to a gene: 3. The CDR3 is 15 residues long. The germline gives CDR1 SEHNR, CDR2 FQNEAQ (reference sequence).

V and J are TRBV19 and TRBJ1-2; D is ambiguous. CDR3 length equals 13 residues. Germline CDR1 LNHDA, CDR2 SQIVND (reference sequence). V lost 4 bases, J lost 4 bases, and 10 bases lay in between. This CDR3 reads CASSRQESYGYTF. The CDR3 DNA follows: TGTGCCAGTAGTAGGCAGGAGTCCTATGGCTACACCTTC.

The chain links TRBV5-1 to TRBJ2-2; possibly TRBD1 or TRBD2 for D (5 bases each). This CDR3 contains 15 residues. CDR1 is SGHRS, CDR2 YFSETQ, per germline. The V gene lost 3 bases and the J gene lost 3 bases, with 12 bases spanning the gap. For the CDR3, the DNA is TGCGCCAGCAGCTATCGGGACGATCACACCGGGGAGCTGTTTTTT. Translating gives CASSYRDDHTGELFF.

This clonotype came up a few times. The V call is TRBV2, the J call TRBJ1-2, with D hard to call. Germline CDR1 SNHLY, CDR2 FYNNEI. V was pared by 0 bases and J by 7 bases, with 15 bases between. There are 15 residues in the CDR3. CDR3 sequence (DNA): TGTGCCAGCAGTGAAGCGCGGCGACCGGACGGTGGCTACACCTTC. Translation: CASSEARRPDGGYTF.

Remarks on this clonotype: A much larger clone sits a single nucleotide away, making a read error possible. The chain joins TRBV5-4 to TRBJ2-2; unclear D gene. V dropped 0 bases and J dropped 5 bases, with 5 bases sitting between them. The V gene's germline CDR1 is SGHNT and CDR2 YYREEE (reference sequence). This CDR3 spans 13 amino acids. The CDR3, as DNA: TGTGCCAGCAGCTTGGAGGAGACCGGGGAGCTGTTTTTT. Translated, it gives CASSLEETGELFF.

CDR3 sequence: CASSLVGTPWDSPLHF. In nucleotides, the CDR3 is TGTGCCAGCAGCTTAGTCGGGACACCCTGGGATTCACCCCTCCACTTT. The rearrangement links TRBV7-2 to TRBJ1-6; a possible D gene is TRBD1 (6 bases). V was cut by 1 base and J by 8 bases, with 15 bases left in between. The CDR3 loop spans 16 amino acids. In germline, CDR1 is SGHTA, CDR2 FQGNSA.

This clonotype was counted once. The rearrangement joins TRBV6-5 to TRBJ1-2, with 8 bases identical to TRBD1. The junction had 7 bases not matched to a gene; V was cut back by 2 bases and J by 8 bases. Germline lookup yields CDR1 MNHEY and CDR2 SVGAGI. There are 14 residues in the CDR3. The CDR3 loop reads CASSYTDRVIGYTF. CDR3 sequence (DNA): TGTGCCAGCAGTTACACGGACAGGGTGATCGGCTACACCTTC.

A few counts support this clonotype. This chain uses TRBV6-5 with TRBJ1-5; 10 bases are a match to TRBD1. The V gene end was trimmed by 5 bases and the J gene end by 4 bases; junction bases not matched to a gene: 8. Germline assignment: CDR1 MNHEY and CDR2 SVGAGI. The CDR3 totals 16 residues. The chain's CDR3 is CASSRRPGQGNQPQHF. Here the CDR3 DNA reads TGTGCCAGCAGTCGTCGACCGGGACAGGGGAATCAGCCCCAGCATTTT.

As regards this clonotype: A junction end diverges from the germline sequence, so it may reflect a read error. This chain uses TRBV7-2 with TRBJ2-1, with 9 bases fitting TRBD2. The CDR3 has 16 amino acids. Germline V lookup: CDR1 SGHTA, CDR2 FQGNSA. The CDR3 is CASRLFGLAGRHEPFF. CDR3 nucleotides: TGTGCCAGCCGCTTATTCGGGCTAGCGGGGCGCCATGAGCCGTTCTTC. Supplemented by reference TRBV7-2 and TRBJ2-1, the full variable domain reads GAGVSQSPSNKVTEKGKDVELRCDPISGHTALYWYRQSLGQGLEFLIYFQGNSAPDKSGLPSDRFSAERTGGSVSTLTIQRTQQEDSAVYLCASRLFGLAGRHEPFFGPGTRLTVL.

This clonotype came up a few times. The chain is built from TRBV6-1 and TRBJ2-7, with 9 positions matching TRBD1. J gave up 6 bases and V 6 bases, and 9 bases lay outside the gene matches. The CDR3 runs to 14 residues. CDR1 MNHNS and CDR2 SASEGT come from the germline V gene. DNA for the CDR3: TGTGCCAGCAGCCCCGGACAGGGGAGCATCGAGCAGTACTTC. It codes for CASSPGQGSIEQYF.

The gene calls are TRBV28 and TRBJ2-7; D is ambiguous. With 5 bases removed from V and 8 bases from J, the gap between germline ends came to 10 bases. The CDR3 covers 11 residues. Germline V gene sequence: CDR1 MDHEN, CDR2 SYDVKM. The DNA for the CDR3 is TGTGCCAGCAGTCCCAACTATAAGCAGTACTTC. It encodes CASSPNYKQYF.

The sample holds many counts of this clonotype. The chain employs TRBV7-2 and TRBJ1-4; 7 nucleotides agree with TRBD1. Germline loops: CDR1 SGHTA, CDR2 FQGNSA. The CDR3 runs to 14 residues. V shed 5 bases, J shed 6 bases, and the junction held 6 bases outside the gene matches. CDR3 sequence (DNA): TGTGCCAGCAGCCAACAGGGGTTCTATGAAAAACTGTTTTTT. Its protein product is CASSQQGFYEKLFF.

The table lists this clonotype with a few counts. The V call is TRBV12-3 or TRBV12-4, the J call TRBJ2-1; 9 bases line up with TRBD2. The CDR3 contains 15 residues. V trimming: 6 bases; J trimming: 9 bases; junction bases outside the gene matches: 12. CDR3 protein: CASRSSGAPGAEQFF. DNA for the CDR3: TGTGCCAGCAGATCTAGCGGGGCACCGGGGGCTGAGCAGTTCTTC.

The genes are TRBV7-2 and TRBJ2-7; D remains unclear. The V gene's germline CDR1 is SGHTA and CDR2 FQGNSA. CDR3 size: 15 residues. CDR3 residues: CSCSFDSGYSYEQYF. The CDR3 DNA sequence: TGTTCCTGCAGCTTTGATTCGGGCTACTCCTACGAGCAGTACTTC.